This T cell receptor beta chain was profiled in a study of CD8 T cells in ankylosing spondylitis (dated by TCRdb to the late 2010s). Looking at the study overall: To find TCR variants linked to disease, the study profiled T cell receptor beta repertoires in ankylosing spondylitis patients and healthy donors. In total, the full study cohort was made up of over a hundred healthy donors and more than 20 ankylosing spondylitis patients. Peripheral blood was sampled, and synovial fluid was also collected from ankylosing spondylitis patients. General findings and caveats noted by the study authors: A TCR beta motif of several highly homologous amino acid variants appeared characteristic of blood from ankylosing spondylitis patients. Some motif variants had previously been reported in the synovial fluid and blood of reactive arthritis patients, which suggests shared mechanisms of disease initiation. The disease-linked clones had a CD8+ phenotype and were found at relatively low frequencies in peripheral blood. The disease-linked clones were reported as significantly enriched in matched synovial fluid samples from ankylosing spondylitis patients.

The data were produced on an Illumina HiSeq 2500. TCR beta libraries were prepared by quantitative 5'-RACE with molecular barcodes. In the authors' own workflow: Disease-linked TCR variants were identified with a new computational method built on a probabilistic model of VDJ rearrangement. TCRdb's own reprocessing of the public reads used fastp at Q25 and MiXCR and kept productive beta chains. Every distinct CDR3 protein forms one entry, paired with its most common genes and DNA. TCRdb assigned the V and J calls; the authors' analysis was not used. Counted in this sample were about 270,000 distinct CDR3 sequences; about 30% of them appeared once. In total, the top ten clones hold roughly 4% of the sample. Unmatched junction bases come to 4, with V trimmed by 5 bases and J by 7 bases. According to the germline V gene, CDR1 reads SGDLS and CDR2 reads YYNGEE. There are 14 amino acids in the CDR3, from cysteine to phenylalanine inclusive. Only the CDR3 DNA stays, 42 bases, in frame from base 1.

This clonotype was found a few times. Its antigen target is currently unknown. Within one base of it there is no much larger clone, and no base qualities were kept. Material for sequencing was blood, either unsorted or a sorted T cell fraction (not recorded which). This TCR was sampled from a male donor with ankylosing spondylitis or in good health (not recorded which). The rearrangement combines TRBV9 with TRBJ2-1; 12 junctional bases match TRBD2. The sequence in DNA is TGTGCCAGCAGTCTAGCGGGGGGGCGGAATGAGCAGTTCTTC. Its product reads: CASSLAGGRNEQFF.